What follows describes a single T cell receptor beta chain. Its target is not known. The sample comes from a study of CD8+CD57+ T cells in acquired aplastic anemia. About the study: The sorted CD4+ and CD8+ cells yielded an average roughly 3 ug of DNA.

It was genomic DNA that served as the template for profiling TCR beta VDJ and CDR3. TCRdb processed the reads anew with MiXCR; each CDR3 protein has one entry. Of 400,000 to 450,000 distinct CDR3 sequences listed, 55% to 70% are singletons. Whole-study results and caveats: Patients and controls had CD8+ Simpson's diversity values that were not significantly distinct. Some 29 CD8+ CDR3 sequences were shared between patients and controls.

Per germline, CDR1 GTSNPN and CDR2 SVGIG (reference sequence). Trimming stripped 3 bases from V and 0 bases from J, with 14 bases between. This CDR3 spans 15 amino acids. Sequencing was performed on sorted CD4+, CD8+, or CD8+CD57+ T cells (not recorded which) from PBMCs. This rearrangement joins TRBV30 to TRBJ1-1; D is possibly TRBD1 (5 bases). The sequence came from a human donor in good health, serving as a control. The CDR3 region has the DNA TGTGCCTGGAGAGGGCGAACAGGCCTGAACACTGAAGCTTTCTTT. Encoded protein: CAWRGRTGLNTEAFF.